This T cell receptor (beta chain) is drawn from a study of blood T cell repertoires in COVID-19 (dated by TCRdb to about 2020). With respect to the entire study: Samples from collaborators originated in the United States, Italy and Spain and spanned both the acute and convalescent phases of COVID-19. A freely available public database, intended as a resource for researchers studying the immune response to SARS-CoV-2, is where the repertoires were released. The material from the prospective study consisted of cDNA or gDNA derived from T cells, B-cell-depleted T cells, or PBMCs. Sample metadata almost always included a de-identified subject ID, COVID-19 status, age in years and sex. Where HLA class I and class II types were available, the types were taken from metadata supplied by the sample provider, not from assay-based typing. Deeply sampled blood TCRbeta repertoires from subjects exposed to, actively infected with, or recovered from COVID-19 were included in the dataset. Samples came from the ongoing ImmuneRACE study (first 160 participants) plus 1,254 subjects from 6 global collaborators.

From its cysteine to its phenylalanine, the CDR3 spans 15 amino acids. Just CDR3 DNA is preserved here, 45 bases in frame from base 1. The germline V gene (reference sequence) yields SGHNT for CDR1 and YYREEE for CDR2. For this chain, trimming is 4 bases at the V end and 5 bases at the J end, and the number of junction bases without a gene match is 8. Each collaborating institution followed its own protocols to collect whole blood in K2EDTA tubes. For TCRbeta analysis, collaborator samples were shipped as frozen whole blood, as isolated PBMCs, or as DNA extracted from either sample type. General findings and caveats noted by the study authors: How much clinical and demographic metadata was included differed by source and by participant, and the metadata was provided uncurated.

A word on this clone: The antigen it binds to is not known. Nothing much larger sits one base from this clone, and base qualities are not available.

TCRbeta CDR3 regions were amplified from genomic DNA using the immunoSEQ Assay, a bias-controlled multiplex PCR. As for the authors' bioinformatics: The number of nucleated cells in each sample was estimated by amplification of reference gene primers within the assay. Sequence reads were collapsed and filtered to measure the absolute abundance of every unique TCRbeta CDR3 rearrangement. Productive Simpson clonality was computed per sample as the square root of Simpson's diversity index over productive rearrangements. TCRdb retrieved this table from immuneACCESS and kept in-frame rearrangements only. Not all clones are present; in checked studies, unresolved V genes account for under half, and no reason is known for the remainder. V, J and clone size reflect that table, while D and trimming were determined from the DNA. The sample profile shows 40,000 to 45,000 clones; about 91% of them were found once. The top ten constitute under 9.5% of the sample.

The chain links TRBV5-4 with TRBJ2-5, and 10 bases in between align with TRBD2. The receptor was derived from a man aged 45-65 years with active COVID-19. Sequenced material: peripheral blood. The nucleotides read TGTGCCAGCAGCCATATAGCGGGAGGAGGCGAGACCCAGTACTTC. This translates into CASSHIAGGGETQYF. Reference TRBV5-4 and TRBJ2-5 proteins supply the regions before and after the CDR3; the full variable domain is: ETGVTQSPTHLIKTRGQQVTLRCSSQSGHNTVSWYQQALGQGPQFIFQYYREEENGRGNFPPRFSGLQFPNYSSELNVNALELDDSALYLCASSHIAGGGETQYFGPGTRLLVL.